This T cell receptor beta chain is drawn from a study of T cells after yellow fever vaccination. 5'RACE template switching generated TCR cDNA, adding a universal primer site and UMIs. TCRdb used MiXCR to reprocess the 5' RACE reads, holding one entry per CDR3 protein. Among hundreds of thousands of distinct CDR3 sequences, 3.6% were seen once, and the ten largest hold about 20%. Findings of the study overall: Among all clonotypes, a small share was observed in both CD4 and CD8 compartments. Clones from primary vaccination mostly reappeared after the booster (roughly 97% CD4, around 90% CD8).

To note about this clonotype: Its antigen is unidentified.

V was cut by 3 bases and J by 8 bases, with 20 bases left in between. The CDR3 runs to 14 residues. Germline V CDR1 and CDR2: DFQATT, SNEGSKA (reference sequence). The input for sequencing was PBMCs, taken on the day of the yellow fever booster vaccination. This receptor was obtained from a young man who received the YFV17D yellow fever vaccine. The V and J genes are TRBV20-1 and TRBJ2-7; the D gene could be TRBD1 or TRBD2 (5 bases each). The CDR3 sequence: CSARRFRQGVQQYV. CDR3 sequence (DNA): TGCAGTGCTAGGCGGTTCCGTCAGGGAGTCCAGCAGTACGTC.